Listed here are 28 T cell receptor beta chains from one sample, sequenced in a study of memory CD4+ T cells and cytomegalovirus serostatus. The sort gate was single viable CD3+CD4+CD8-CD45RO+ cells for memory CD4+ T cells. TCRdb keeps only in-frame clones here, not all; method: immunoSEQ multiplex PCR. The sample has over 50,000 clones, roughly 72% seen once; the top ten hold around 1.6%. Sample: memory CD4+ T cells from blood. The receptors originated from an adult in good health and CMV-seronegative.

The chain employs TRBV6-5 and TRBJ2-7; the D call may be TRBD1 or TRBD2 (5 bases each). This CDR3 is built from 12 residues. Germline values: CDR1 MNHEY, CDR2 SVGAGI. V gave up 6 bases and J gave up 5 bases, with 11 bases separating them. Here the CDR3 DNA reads TGTGCCAGCAGACGGGACGTTAACGAGCAGTACTTC. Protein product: CASRRDVNEQYF.

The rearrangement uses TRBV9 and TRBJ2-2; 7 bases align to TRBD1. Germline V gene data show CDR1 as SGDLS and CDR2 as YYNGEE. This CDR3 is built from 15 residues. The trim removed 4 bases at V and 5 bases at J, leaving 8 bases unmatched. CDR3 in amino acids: CASSTRQGSTGELFF. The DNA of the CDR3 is TGTGCCAGCAGCACCAGACAGGGTAGTACCGGGGAGCTGTTTTTT.

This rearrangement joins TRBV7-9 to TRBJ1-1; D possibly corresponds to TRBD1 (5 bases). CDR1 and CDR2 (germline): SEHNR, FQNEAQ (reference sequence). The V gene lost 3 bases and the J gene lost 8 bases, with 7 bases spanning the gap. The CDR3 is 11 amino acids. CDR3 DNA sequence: TGTGCCAGCAGCTTTCGACAGGAAGCTTTCTTT. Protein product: CASSFRQEAFF.

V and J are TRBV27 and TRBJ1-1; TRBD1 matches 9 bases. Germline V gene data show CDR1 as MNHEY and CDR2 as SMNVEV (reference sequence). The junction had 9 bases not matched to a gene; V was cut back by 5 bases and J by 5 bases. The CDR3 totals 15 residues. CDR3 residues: CASSTKTGGETEAFF. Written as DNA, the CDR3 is TGTGCCAGCAGTACAAAGACAGGGGGTGAGACTGAAGCTTTCTTT.

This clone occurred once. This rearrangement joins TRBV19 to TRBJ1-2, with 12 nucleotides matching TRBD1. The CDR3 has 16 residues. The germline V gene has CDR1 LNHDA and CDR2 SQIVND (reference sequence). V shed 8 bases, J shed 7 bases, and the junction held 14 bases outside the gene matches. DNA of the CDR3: TGTGCCAGTCTCGATTGGCCGGGACAGGGGGCGTTTGGCTACACCTTC. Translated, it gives CASLDWPGQGAFGYTF.

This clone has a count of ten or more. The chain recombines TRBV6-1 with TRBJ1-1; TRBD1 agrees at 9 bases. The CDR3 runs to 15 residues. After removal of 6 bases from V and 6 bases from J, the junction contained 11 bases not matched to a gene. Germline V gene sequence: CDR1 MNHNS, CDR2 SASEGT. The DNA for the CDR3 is TGTGCCAGCAGACCAATCCGGACAGGGGACCCTGAAGCTTTCTTT. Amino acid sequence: CASRPIRTGDPEAFF.

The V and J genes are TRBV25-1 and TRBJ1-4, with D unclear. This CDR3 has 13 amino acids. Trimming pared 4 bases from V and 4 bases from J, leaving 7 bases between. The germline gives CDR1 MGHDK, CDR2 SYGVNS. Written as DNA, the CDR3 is TGTGCCAGCAGTGCGATTTTTAATGAAAAACTGTTTTTT. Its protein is CASSAIFNEKLFF.

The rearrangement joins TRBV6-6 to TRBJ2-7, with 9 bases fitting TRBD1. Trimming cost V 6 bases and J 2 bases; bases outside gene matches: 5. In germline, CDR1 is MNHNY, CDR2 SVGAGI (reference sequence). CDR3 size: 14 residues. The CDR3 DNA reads TGTGCCAGCAGGTCCGGGACAGGGACCTACGAGCAGTACTTC. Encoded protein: CASRSGTGTYEQYF.

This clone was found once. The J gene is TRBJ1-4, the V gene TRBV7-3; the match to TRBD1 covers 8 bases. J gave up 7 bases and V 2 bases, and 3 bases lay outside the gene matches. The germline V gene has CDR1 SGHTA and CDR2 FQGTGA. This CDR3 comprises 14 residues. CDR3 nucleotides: TGTGCCAGCAGCTTAGGGGACAGGTTTGAAAAACTGTTTTTT. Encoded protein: CASSLGDRFEKLFF.

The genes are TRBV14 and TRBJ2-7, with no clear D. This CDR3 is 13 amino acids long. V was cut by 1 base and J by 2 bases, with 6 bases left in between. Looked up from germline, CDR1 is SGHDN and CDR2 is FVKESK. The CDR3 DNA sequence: TGTGCCAGCAGCCAAGCCCCCCCCTACGAGCAGTACTTC. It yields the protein CASSQAPPYEQYF.

The CDR3 DNA is TGCGCCAGCAGCCAAACTAGCGGGGGGGCCTTTGATACGCAGTATTTT. This sequence encodes CASSQTSGGAFDTQYF. This sequence joins TRBV4-3 and TRBJ2-3; TRBD2 matches 13 bases. CDR1 and CDR2 (germline): LGHNA, YSLEER. The CDR3 spans 16 residues. With V trimmed by 2 bases and J by 6 bases, 5 bases remained unmatched.

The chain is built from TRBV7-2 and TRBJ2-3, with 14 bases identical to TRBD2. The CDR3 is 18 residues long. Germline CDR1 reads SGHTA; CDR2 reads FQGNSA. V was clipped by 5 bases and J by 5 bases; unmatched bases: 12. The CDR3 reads CASSRAATSGGAKDTQYF. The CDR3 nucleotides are TGTGCCAGCAGCCGAGCAGCGACTAGCGGGGGGGCAAAAGATACGCAGTATTTT. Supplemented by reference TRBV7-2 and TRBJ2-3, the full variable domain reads GAGVSQSPSNKVTEKGKDVELRCDPISGHTALYWYRQSLGQGLEFLIYFQGNSAPDKSGLPSDRFSAERTGGSVSTLTIQRTQQEDSAVYLCASSRAATSGGAKDTQYFGPGTRLTVL.

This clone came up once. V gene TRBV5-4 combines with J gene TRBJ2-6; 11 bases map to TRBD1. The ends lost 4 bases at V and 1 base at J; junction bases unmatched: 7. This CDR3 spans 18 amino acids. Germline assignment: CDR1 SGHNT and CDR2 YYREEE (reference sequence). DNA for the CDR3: TGTGCCAGCAGCCGCGGACAGGGGGCATTTTCTGGGGCCAACGTCCTGACTTTC. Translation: CASSRGQGAFSGANVLTF. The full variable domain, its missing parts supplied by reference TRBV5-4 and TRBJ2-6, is ETGVTQSPTHLIKTRGQQVTLRCSSQSGHNTVSWYQQALGQGPQFIFQYYREEENGRGNFPPRFSGLQFPNYSSELNVNALELDDSALYLCASSRGQGAFSGANVLTFGAGSRLTVL.

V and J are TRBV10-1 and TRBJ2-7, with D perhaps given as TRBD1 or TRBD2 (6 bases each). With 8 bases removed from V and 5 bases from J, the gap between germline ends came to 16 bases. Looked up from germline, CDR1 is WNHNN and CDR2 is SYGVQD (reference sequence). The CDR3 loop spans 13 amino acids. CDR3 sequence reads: CASSRDNLHEQYF. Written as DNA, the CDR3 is TGCGCCAGCTCGCGGGACAATCTCCACGAGCAGTACTTC.

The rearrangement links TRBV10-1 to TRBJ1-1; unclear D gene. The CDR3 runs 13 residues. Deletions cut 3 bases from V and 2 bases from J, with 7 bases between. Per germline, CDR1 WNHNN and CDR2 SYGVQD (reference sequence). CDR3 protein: CASSDTGNTEAFF. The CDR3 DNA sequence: TGCGCCAGCAGTGATACGGGCAACACTGAAGCTTTCTTT.

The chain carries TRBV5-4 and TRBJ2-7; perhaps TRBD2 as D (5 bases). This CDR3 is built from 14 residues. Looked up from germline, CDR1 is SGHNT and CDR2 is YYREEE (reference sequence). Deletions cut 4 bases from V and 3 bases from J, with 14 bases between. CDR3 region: CASSRLRGNYEQYF. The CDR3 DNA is TGTGCCAGCAGCCGTTTAAGAGGGAACTACGAGCAGTACTTC.

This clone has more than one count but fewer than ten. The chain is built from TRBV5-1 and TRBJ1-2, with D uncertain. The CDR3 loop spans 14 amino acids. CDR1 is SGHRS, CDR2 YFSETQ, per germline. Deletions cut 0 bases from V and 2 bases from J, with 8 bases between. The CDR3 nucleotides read TGCGCCAGCAGCTTGGATCGGGGAAACTATGGCTACACCTTC. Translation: CASSLDRGNYGYTF. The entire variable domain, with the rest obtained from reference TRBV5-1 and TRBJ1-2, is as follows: KAGVTQTPRYLIKTRGQQVTLSCSPISGHRSVSWYQQTPGQGLQFLFEYFSETQRNKGNFPGRFSGRQFSNSRSEMNVSTLELGDSALYLCASSLDRGNYGYTFGSGTRLTVV.

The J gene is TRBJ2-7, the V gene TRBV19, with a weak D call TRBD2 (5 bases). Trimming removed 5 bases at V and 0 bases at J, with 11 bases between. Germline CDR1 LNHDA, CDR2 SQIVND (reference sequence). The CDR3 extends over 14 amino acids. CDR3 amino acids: CASSFRTPSYEQYF. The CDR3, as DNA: TGTGCCAGTAGTTTTAGGACTCCCTCCTACGAGCAGTACTTC.

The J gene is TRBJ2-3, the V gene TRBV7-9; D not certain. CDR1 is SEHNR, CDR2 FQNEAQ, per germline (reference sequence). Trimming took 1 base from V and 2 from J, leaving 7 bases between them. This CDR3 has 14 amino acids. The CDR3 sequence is CASSLVRTTDTQYF. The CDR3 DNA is TGTGCCAGCAGCTTAGTACGGACCACAGATACGCAGTATTTT.

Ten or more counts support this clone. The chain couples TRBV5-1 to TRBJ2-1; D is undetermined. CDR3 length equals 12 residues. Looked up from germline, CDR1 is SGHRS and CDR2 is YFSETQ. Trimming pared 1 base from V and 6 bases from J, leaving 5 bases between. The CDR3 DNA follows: TGCGCCAGCAGCTTGACCACCAATGAGCAGTTCTTC. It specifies CASSLTTNEQFF.

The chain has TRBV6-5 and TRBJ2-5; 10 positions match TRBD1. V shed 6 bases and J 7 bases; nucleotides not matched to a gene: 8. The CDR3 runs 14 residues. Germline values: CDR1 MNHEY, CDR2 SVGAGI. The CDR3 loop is CASSSDRGLGTQYF. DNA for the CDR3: TGTGCCAGCAGCTCCGACAGGGGGCTAGGGACCCAGTACTTC.

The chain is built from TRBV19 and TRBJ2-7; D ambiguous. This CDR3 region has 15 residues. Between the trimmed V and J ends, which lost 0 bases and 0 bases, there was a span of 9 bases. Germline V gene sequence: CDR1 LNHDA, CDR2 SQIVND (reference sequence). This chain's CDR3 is CASSIEGGFSYEQYF. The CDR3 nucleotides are TGTGCCAGTAGTATAGAGGGCGGATTCTCCTACGAGCAGTACTTC.

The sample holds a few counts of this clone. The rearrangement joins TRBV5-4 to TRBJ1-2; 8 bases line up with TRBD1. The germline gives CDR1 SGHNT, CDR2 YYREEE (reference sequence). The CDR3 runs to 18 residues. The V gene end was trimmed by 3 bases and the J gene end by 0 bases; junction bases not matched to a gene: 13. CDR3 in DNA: TGTGCCAGCAGCTCGAATGGACAGGGCTCCTTAACTAACTATGGCTACACCTTC. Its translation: CASSSNGQGSLTNYGYTF.

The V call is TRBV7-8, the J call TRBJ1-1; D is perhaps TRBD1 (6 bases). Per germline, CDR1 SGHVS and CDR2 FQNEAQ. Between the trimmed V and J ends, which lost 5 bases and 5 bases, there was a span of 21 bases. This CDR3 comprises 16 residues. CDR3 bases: TGTGCCAGCAGCCCTCGGTCGGCAGGGGAATCAACTGAAGCTTTCTTT. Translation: CASSPRSAGESTEAFF.

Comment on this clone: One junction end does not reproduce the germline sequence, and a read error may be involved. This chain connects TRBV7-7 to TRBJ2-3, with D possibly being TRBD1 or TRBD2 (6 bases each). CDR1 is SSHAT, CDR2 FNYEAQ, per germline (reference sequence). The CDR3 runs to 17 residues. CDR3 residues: CASSLYPGAGSTDTQYF. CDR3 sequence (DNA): TGTGCTAGCAGCCTGTACCCGGGGGCGGGTAGCACAGATACGCAGTATTTT. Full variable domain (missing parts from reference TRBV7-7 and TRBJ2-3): GAGVSQSPRYKVTKRGQDVTLRCDPISSHATLYWYQQALGQGPEFLTYFNYEAQPDKSGLPSDRFSAERPEGSISTLTIQRTEQRDSAMYRCASSLYPGAGSTDTQYFGPGTRLTVL.

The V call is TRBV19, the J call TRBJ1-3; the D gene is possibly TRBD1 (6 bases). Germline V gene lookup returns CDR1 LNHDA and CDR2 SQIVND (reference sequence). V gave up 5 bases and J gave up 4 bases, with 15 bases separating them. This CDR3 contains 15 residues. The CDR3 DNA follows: TGTGCCAGTAGTGTCACGACAGGACTAGGAAACACCATATATTTT. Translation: CASSVTTGLGNTIYF.

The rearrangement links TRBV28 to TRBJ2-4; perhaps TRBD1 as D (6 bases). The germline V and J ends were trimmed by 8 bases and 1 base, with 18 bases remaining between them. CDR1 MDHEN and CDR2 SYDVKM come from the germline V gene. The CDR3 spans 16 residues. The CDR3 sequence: CASFPQGMGAKNIQYF. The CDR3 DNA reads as TGTGCCAGCTTCCCTCAGGGGATGGGGGCCAAAAACATTCAGTACTTC.

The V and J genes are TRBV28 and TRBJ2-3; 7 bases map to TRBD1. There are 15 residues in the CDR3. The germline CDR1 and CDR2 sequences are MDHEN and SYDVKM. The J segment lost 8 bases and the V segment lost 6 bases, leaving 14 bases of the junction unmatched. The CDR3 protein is CASSPGTAVQGTQYF. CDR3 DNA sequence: TGTGCCAGCAGCCCCGGGACAGCCGTCCAGGGTACGCAGTATTTT.